This TCR beta chain was found in a study of T cells in Graves' hyperthyroidism and ophthalmopathy (dated by TCRdb to between 2017 and 2020). Background for the entire study: Peripheral blood was sampled at the time of initial diagnosis, prior to any treatment. To identify distinguishing TCR V-J signatures, a discovery cohort of 95 to 100 patients was used, comprising some 45 with Graves' ophthalmopathy and 57 with stable Graves' hyperthyroidism. Whether ophthalmopathy could be predicted prospectively was tested in an independent validation cohort made up of roughly 20 hyperthyroidism patients plus 17 patients who later progressed to ophthalmopathy. The roughly 99 discovery patients were divided at random into training and test sets in a 7:3 ratio. In addition, the study compared T-cell repertoires in thyroid tissue and in blood from five or six Graves' hyperthyroidism patients. Once sampling was done, hyperthyroidism patients were given methimazole at a starting dose of 30 mg daily, whereas ophthalmopathy patients were given high-dose intravenous methylprednisolone. The paper reports TCR Vbeta CDR3 sequencing of 135 peripheral blood samples: fewer than 50 ophthalmopathy, around 80 hyperthyroidism and approximately 17 progressor patients.

Findings and caveats that apply to the study as a whole: No statistical method was used to set the sample size in advance, and investigators knew the group allocation. In validation, progression to ophthalmopathy was predicted by the model with approximately 67% sensitivity and 72% to 80% specificity, a median of about 6 months before onset. Most expanded thyroid clonotypes (frequency above 0.001) were also detected in blood, a finding suggesting that blood repertoires may reflect thyroid immune responses. A model built on a 13 V-J signature distinguished ophthalmopathy from stable hyperthyroidism, reaching 85% to 90% sensitivity and around 81% specificity in cross-validation and 80%/75% in testing.

In its sample, this clonotype was seen many times. The clone's antigen remains unknown. Base qualities are not at hand, and no much larger clone is one base apart. A patient counted as having stable Graves' hyperthyroidism if no progression to ophthalmopathy occurred over 18 months of follow-up. Hyperthyroidism patients were newly diagnosed, with disease duration under 2 months, and aged 18 to 65 years. The study excluded patients with uncontrolled infections, other autoimmune diseases, pregnancy or lactation. Clinical symptoms, serum thyroxine and TRAb, thyroid ultrasound, and orbital computed tomography formed the basis for the diagnoses. PBMCs were separated from 10 ml of fresh peripheral blood using Ficoll-Paque density gradient centrifugation. Trizol reagent was used to extract total RNA, and RNA quality was then checked on an Agilent 2100 Bioanalyzer. V drops 0 bases and J drops 6 bases, leaving 11 bases in between. Counted from cysteine to phenylalanine, this CDR3 has 14 amino acids. Of all the DNA, just the CDR3 is kept, 42 bases in frame from base 1. The germline V gene provides CDR1 SGHNT and CDR2 YENEEA.

The TCR beta CDR3 regions were amplified from the RNA transcripts. The first round of RT-PCR for the TCR CDR3 was performed with the HTBI primer set and the Qiagen OneStep RT-PCR kit. Libraries were constructed in a second round of multiplex PCR, after which size selection and purification were performed. Paired-end sequencing of the libraries was performed with 100 bp reads on an Illumina HiSeq2000. Per the authors' processing: SOAPnuke was used to process the raw data, removing reads that contained adapters or uncalled bases, had a mean Phred below 15, or lacked an exact match to the constant primer or identifier. High-quality paired reads were merged using COPE v1.2.5, and each unique nucleotide sequence was defined as a clonotype. Clonotypes were aligned to IMGT TRBV, TRBD and TRBJ reference segments using MiTCR v1.1. The analysis was restricted to V-J combinations with a frequency above 0.0001, which together covered around 99% of the repertoires. The TCS score was defined as the ratio of F50 (clonal expansion) to E x V (chaos), calculated using BLOSUM62-based TCRdist between CDR3 peptides within each V-J. Welch's t-statistics and random forest reduced roughly 540 V-J features to 13, which were used in a naive Bayes classifier (R e1071). The Morisita-Horn index was used to measure how similar the thyroid and blood repertoires were. TCRdb took the public reads, trimmed them with fastp at Q25, ran MiXCR for clone calling and kept in-frame beta chains. Every entry covers one CDR3 protein and lists the most common genes and DNA from its rows. TCRdb, not the authors, supplied the V and J calls. This sample comprises over 700,000 distinct CDR3 sequences, over 35% of them detected only once. Roughly 8.3% of the sample is in the top ten clones.

The TCR originated in a man aged 18-30 years with Graves' hyperthyroidism. In this chain, TRBV11-3 is recombined with TRBJ1-2, and possibly TRBD1, on 5 matching bases. Sequencing was done on a sample of blood. The CDR3 region has the sequence CASSLDGRVDGYTF. The nucleotides read TGTGCCAGCAGCTTAGATGGCAGGGTCGATGGCTACACCTTC.